The present TCR beta chain was sequenced within a study of blood T cell repertoires in COVID-19. Study background: The study drew acute and convalescent COVID-19 samples from the United States, Italy and Spain.

The repertoire was sequenced with immunoSEQ multiplex PCR; TCRdb's copy has only in-frame clones and lacks some. The repertoire holds more than 95,000 clones, more than 85% seen once, with just over 2% in the top ten. Germline V gives CDR1 KGHSH, CDR2 LQKENI. The CDR3 spans 17 residues. Trimming pared 3 bases from V and 4 bases from J, leaving 18 bases between. The source is a man aged 45 to 65 with COVID-19, enrolled during active disease. Sample: peripheral blood. The chain employs TRBV18 and TRBJ2-2; D is possibly TRBD2 (5 bases). The CDR3 region is CASSPRRMGETTGELFF. The CDR3 region has the DNA TGTGCCAGCTCACCGCGCAGGATGGGAGAGACCACCGGGGAGCTGTTTTTT.